This entry lists 5 T cell receptor beta chains sequenced from one sample in a study of post-analysis software for immune sequencing data. General study points: Five or six TRBV segments were more frequent in patients than controls; TRBV5-6, TRBV5-1 and TRBV20-1 belonged to this group.

The antigens these receptors bind are not known. Prepared TCR beta cDNA libraries contained unique molecular identifiers. Each CDR3 protein is one row after TCRdb ran MiXCR on the PCR reads. The table has about 200,000 distinct CDR3 sequences, roughly 30% seen once. The sample was blood. The receptors come from a girl aged 2-17 years with multiple sclerosis.

At least ten counts were recorded for this clonotype. The chain carries TRBV4-1 and TRBJ1-2; no reliable D call. Germline lookup yields CDR1 MGHRA and CDR2 YSYEKL. The CDR3 covers 17 residues. Trimming removed 2 bases at V and 6 bases at J, with 22 bases between. CDR3 bases: TGCGCCAGCAGCCAAAAAACGGGCTCAGCTCAAGGGAATGGCTACACCTTC. Its protein product is CASSQKTGSAQGNGYTF.

This clonotype showed up many times. This rearrangement joins TRBV5-4 to TRBJ2-7; D possibly corresponds to TRBD1 (5 bases). V shed 3 bases and J shed 3 bases, with 7 bases lying between them. Germline V gene sequence: CDR1 SGHNT, CDR2 YYREEE (reference sequence). The CDR3 has 12 residues. CDR3 sequence: CASSWGDYEQYF. For the CDR3, the DNA is TGTGCCAGCAGCTGGGGCGACTACGAGCAGTACTTC.

This clonotype was counted between two and nine times. The rearrangement links TRBV12-3 or TRBV12-4 to TRBJ1-5; 11 nucleotides match TRBD1. V lost 6 bases, J lost 8 bases, and 3 bases stayed unmatched. The CDR3 is made up of 13 amino acids. The CDR3 DNA is TGTGCCAGCAGCCGGGACAGGGGGGAGCCCCAGCATTTT. Amino acids: CASSRDRGEPQHF.

The V gene is TRBV25-1, the J gene TRBJ1-1, with a tentative D call TRBD1 (6 bases). The CDR3 has 15 amino acids. Germline CDR1 is MGHDK and CDR2 is SYGVNS. The V and J ends lost 3 bases and 5 bases respectively, with 16 bases between them. The CDR3 DNA follows: TGTGCCAGCAGTGATTGGCGACAGGCACAGACTGAAGCTTTCTTT. Its translation: CASSDWRQAQTEAFF.

This clonotype was counted only a few times. CDR3 in DNA: TGTGCCAGCAGCTGGGAACCCTATGGCTACACCTTC. Protein sequence: CASSWEPYGYTF. The chain couples TRBV7-2 to TRBJ1-2; the D is unclear. Per the germline V gene, CDR1 is SGHTA and CDR2 is FQGNSA. This CDR3 is built from 12 residues. The ends were cut back, 4 bases at V and 4 bases at J, with 7 bases in the middle.